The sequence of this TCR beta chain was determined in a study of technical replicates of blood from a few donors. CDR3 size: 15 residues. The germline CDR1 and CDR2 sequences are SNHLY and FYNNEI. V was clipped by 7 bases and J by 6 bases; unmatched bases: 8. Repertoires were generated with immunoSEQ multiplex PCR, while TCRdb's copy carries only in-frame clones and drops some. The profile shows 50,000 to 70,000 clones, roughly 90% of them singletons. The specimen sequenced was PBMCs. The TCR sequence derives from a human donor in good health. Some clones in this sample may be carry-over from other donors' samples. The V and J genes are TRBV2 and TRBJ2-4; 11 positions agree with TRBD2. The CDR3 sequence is CASTPSGGRGNIQYF. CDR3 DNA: TGTGCCAGCACTCCTAGCGGGGGGCGGGGAAACATTCAGTACTTC.